The entry below gives a single T cell receptor (beta chain) sequence along with its context. There is no known antigen for this receptor. Base qualities are not at hand, and no much larger clone is one base apart. The sample originates from a study of blood T cell repertoires in COVID-19 (TCRdb year 2020). Looking at the study overall: Collaborator samples came from the United States, Italy and Spain and covered acute and convalescent phases of COVID-19. The samples were drawn from the first 160 participants of the ongoing ImmuneRACE study and from 1,200 or so subjects provided by 6 global collaborators. The repertoires were made available in a free public database intended to serve as a resource for research on the immune response to SARS-CoV-2. The prospective study material was composed of cDNA or gDNA derived from T cells, B-cell-depleted T cells, or PBMCs. The sample metadata nearly always contained a de-identified subject ID, COVID-19 status, age in years and sex. Subjects who had been exposed to COVID-19, were actively infected with it, or had recovered from it provided the deeply sampled blood TCRbeta repertoires that made up the dataset. Where available, HLA class I and class II types were obtained from metadata supplied by the sample provider rather than from assay-based typing. General conclusions and limits of the study: The amount of clinical and demographic metadata varied by source and participant and was provided uncurated.

One collaborating source in Seattle enrolled patients while the patients were actively infected and followed the patients over time throughout the course of disease. The collaborating institutions used their own protocols to collect whole blood in K2EDTA tubes. For TCRbeta analysis, collaborators shipped samples as frozen whole blood, isolated PBMCs, or DNA extracted from either of those sample types. The immunoSEQ Assay, a bias-controlled multiplex PCR, was used to amplify TCRbeta CDR3 regions from genomic DNA. For the original study's pipeline: Nucleated cell counts per sample were estimated from amplification of reference gene primers within the assay. To quantify the absolute abundance of each unique TCRbeta CDR3 rearrangement, sequence reads were collapsed and filtered. For each sample, productive Simpson clonality was calculated as the square root of Simpson's diversity index across productive rearrangements. The source is immuneACCESS, and TCRdb retained only in-frame sequences with V and J called. Part of the clones is not carried over; for the studies checked, unresolved V genes explain less than half of this, and the remainder is unexplained. That table furnishes V, J and clone size, whereas the DNA furnished D and trimming. For this sample the table gives fewer than 700,000 clones, of which around 90% were detected only once. Of the sample, around 8% falls within the top ten clones.

Its CDR3 holds 16 amino acids, cysteine through phenylalanine. CDR3 DNA only is kept here, 48 bases in frame from base 1. This receptor chain uses TRBV21-1 and TRBJ1-4; the table's D gene call, TRBD1, was not cross checked with the DNA. TRBV21-1 is marked as a pseudogene. The source of this sequence is a woman in her 50s with COVID-19, enrolled during active disease. Sequenced sample: peripheral blood. The DNA sequence follows: TGTGCCAGCAGCAAGGGGACAGGGGGCGATGGCGAAAAACTGTTTTTT. Its protein reads: CASSKGTGGDGEKLFF.